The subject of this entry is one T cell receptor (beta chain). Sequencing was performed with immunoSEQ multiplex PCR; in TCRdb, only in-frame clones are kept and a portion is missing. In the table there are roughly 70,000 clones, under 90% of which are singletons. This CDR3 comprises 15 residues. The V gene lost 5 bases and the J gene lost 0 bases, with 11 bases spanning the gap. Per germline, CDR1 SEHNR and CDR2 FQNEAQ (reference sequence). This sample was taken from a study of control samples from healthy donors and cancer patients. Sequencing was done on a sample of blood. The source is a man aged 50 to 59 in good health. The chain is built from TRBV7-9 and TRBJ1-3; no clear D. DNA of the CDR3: TGTGCCAGCAGCGGTGGAGCCTTCTCTGGAAACACCATATATTTT. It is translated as CASSGGAFSGNTIYF.